Presented here are 18 T cell receptor beta chains from one specimen sequenced in a study of cytomegalovirus exposure and HLA in healthy donors. Sequencing used immunoSEQ multiplex PCR; TCRdb keeps in-frame clones, though not all of them. Among about 98,000 clones listed, approximately 88% were seen once. The sequenced sample consisted of PBMCs. These receptors all come from a woman aged 25 to 39 in good health and CMV-seronegative.

This chain joins TRBV19 and TRBJ2-1; 9 positions match TRBD2. The CDR3 is made up of 16 amino acids. Germline-derived CDR1 and CDR2 are LNHDA and SQIVND (reference sequence). The J segment lost 9 bases and the V segment lost 5 bases, leaving 14 bases of the junction unmatched. The CDR3 here is CASSDSGSRLGREQFF. The DNA for the CDR3 is TGTGCCAGTAGTGATAGCGGGAGCCGACTTGGACGTGAGCAGTTCTTC.

This clone occurred once. V and J are TRBV18 and TRBJ2-7; TRBD2 aligns across 8 bases. Germline assignment: CDR1 KGHSH and CDR2 LQKENI. This CDR3 is built from 16 residues. V shed 2 bases, J shed 0 bases, and the junction held 6 bases outside the gene matches. CDR3: CASSPNLAGVSYEQYF. CDR3 nucleotide sequence: TGTGCCAGCTCACCAAACCTAGCGGGTGTCTCCTACGAGCAGTACTTC. Based on the CDR3 plus reference TRBV18 and TRBJ2-7, the full variable domain is NAGVMQNPRHLVRRRGQEARLRCSPMKGHSHVYWYRQLPEEGLKFMVYLQKENIIDESGMPKERFSAEFPKEGPSILRIQQVVRGDSAAYFCASSPNLAGVSYEQYFGPGTRLTVT.

This clone was detected only once. The rearrangement joins TRBV11-3 to TRBJ2-2; 9 bases match TRBD1. Trimming cost V 5 bases and J 7 bases; bases outside gene matches: 11. This CDR3 has 16 residues. In germline, CDR1 is SGHNT, CDR2 YENEEA. CDR3 loop: CASSLGQGRSFGELFF. Here the CDR3 DNA reads TGTGCCAGCAGCCTGGGACAGGGTCGATCTTTCGGGGAGCTGTTTTTT.

The chain couples TRBV29-1 to TRBJ2-5; D perhaps matches TRBD2 (6 bases). Deletions cut 5 bases from V and 5 bases from J, with 12 bases between. The V gene's germline CDR1 is SQVTM and CDR2 ANQGSEA. This CDR3 spans 12 amino acids. CDR3 bases: TGCAGCGTTTTATCAGGGAGGGAGACCCAGTACTTC. Residues: CSVLSGRETQYF.

The chain joins TRBV28 to TRBJ1-2, with D possibly matching TRBD1 (5 bases). Germline V gene lookup returns CDR1 MDHEN and CDR2 SYDVKM. V lost 5 bases and J lost 6, with 31 bases in between. CDR3 length: 19 residues. The chain's CDR3 is CASSQKGLDPELGIDGYTF. The CDR3 bases are TGTGCCAGCAGTCAAAAGGGGCTGGACCCAGAGTTGGGGATTGATGGCTACACCTTC.

The genes are TRBV11-1 and TRBJ2-1, with D perhaps matching TRBD1 (6 bases). Trimming removed 4 bases from V and 2 bases from J, with 15 bases in between. The CDR3 length is 16 residues. The germline V gene has CDR1 SGHAT and CDR2 FQDESV (reference sequence). CDR3 protein: CASSSFGGQTYNEQFF. The DNA of the CDR3 is TGTGCCAGCAGCTCCTTTGGGGGCCAAACCTACAATGAGCAGTTCTTC.

Here the CDR3 DNA reads TGTGCCAGCAGCCCTGGGCCTGGGGCGAATCAGCCCCAGCATTTT. Amino acids: CASSPGPGANQPQHF. The chain carries TRBV7-2 and TRBJ1-5, with a weak D call TRBD1 (5 bases). The CDR3 covers 15 residues. CDR1 is SGHTA and CDR2 is FQGNSA in the germline V gene. V was pared by 5 bases and J by 4 bases, with 15 bases between. Based on the CDR3 plus reference TRBV7-2 and TRBJ1-5, the full variable domain is GAGVSQSPSNKVTEKGKDVELRCDPISGHTALYWYRQSLGQGLEFLIYFQGNSAPDKSGLPSDRFSAERTGGSVSTLTIQRTQQEDSAVYLCASSPGPGANQPQHFGDGTRLSIL.

The chain carries TRBV4-1 and TRBJ1-1; 9 nucleotides align to TRBD1. With V trimmed by 1 base and J by 4 bases, 4 bases remained unmatched. Germline-derived CDR1 and CDR2 are MGHRA and YSYEKL. CDR3 size: 15 residues. The CDR3 sequence: CASSQVGTGSTEAFF. As DNA, the CDR3 is TGCGCCAGCAGCCAAGTTGGGACAGGGTCCACTGAAGCTTTCTTT.

The chain recombines TRBV29-1 with TRBJ1-5; D unclear. Deletions cut 4 bases from V and 5 bases from J, with 9 bases between. Germline loops: CDR1 SQVTM, CDR2 ANQGSEA. This CDR3 spans 12 amino acids. This CDR3 is CSVGSRDQPQHF. In DNA, the CDR3 is TGCAGCGTTGGGTCGAGGGATCAGCCCCAGCATTTT.

This chain uses TRBV19 with TRBJ2-7; D possibly corresponds to TRBD1 (5 bases). Germline V gives CDR1 LNHDA, CDR2 SQIVND (reference sequence). The CDR3 totals 14 residues. Deletions cut 5 bases from V and 9 bases from J, with 20 bases between. CDR3 DNA: TGTGCCAGTAGTTCCATCACAGGCTCTACGGGGCAGTACTTC. Encoded protein: CASSSITGSTGQYF.

This clone was counted between two and nine times. This chain connects TRBV6-5 to TRBJ2-7; D not certain. The CDR3 spans 15 residues. Per the germline V gene, CDR1 is MNHEY and CDR2 is SVGAGI. The V end was cut by 6 bases, the J end by 2 bases, with 17 bases between. CDR3 coding DNA: TGTGCCAGCAGAGCATCCCAGGCAGTCCCCTACGAGCAGTACTTC. This translates into CASRASQAVPYEQYF.

V usage is TRBV5-4 and J usage is TRBJ2-2, with D maybe TRBD1 (6 bases). CDR1 SGHNT and CDR2 YYREEE come from the germline V gene (reference sequence). There are 15 residues in the CDR3. Trimming removed 3 bases at V and 3 bases at J, with 12 bases between. CDR3 sequence (DNA): TGTGCCAGCAGCTCGTGGGCAGGGGACACCGGGGAGCTGTTTTTT. Residues: CASSSWAGDTGELFF.

J is TRBJ2-5 and V is TRBV7-2, with D perhaps TRBD2 (6 bases). From germline, CDR1 is SGHTA and CDR2 FQGNSA. The CDR3 covers 14 residues. V shed 4 bases and J shed 4 bases, with 13 bases lying between them. The CDR3 here is CASSSDSGVETQYF. The CDR3 bases are TGTGCCAGCAGCTCAGACTCGGGGGTAGAGACCCAGTACTTC.

The chain combines TRBV11-3 with TRBJ2-2; tentative D call: TRBD2 (6 bases). CDR3 length equals 14 residues. Trimming stripped 3 bases from V and 6 bases from J, with 11 bases between. The germline CDR1 and CDR2 sequences are SGHNT and YENEEA. The CDR3 nucleotides are TGTGCCAGCAGCTTCGGCAGGGAGGCCGGGGAGCTGTTTTTT. This translates into CASSFGREAGELFF.

The chain recombines TRBV6-1 with TRBJ1-2; no clear D gene. The CDR3 extends over 13 amino acids. Trimming removed 3 bases at V and 3 bases at J, with 8 bases between. CDR1 MNHNS and CDR2 SASEGT come from the germline V gene. The CDR3 coding sequence is TGTGCCAGCAGTGACACACGATACTATGGCTACACCTTC. This encodes CASSDTRYYGYTF.

The chain carries TRBV27 and TRBJ2-1; D not resolved. Looked up from germline, CDR1 is MNHEY and CDR2 is SMNVEV (reference sequence). The CDR3 contains 14 residues. Trimming took 2 bases from V and 3 from J, leaving 8 bases between them. The CDR3 DNA reads as TGTGCCAGCAGTTTAAGGCTAGACTACAATGAGCAGTTCTTC. Encoded protein: CASSLRLDYNEQFF.

This sequence joins TRBV5-6 and TRBJ2-5; D is possibly TRBD2 (5 bases). Germline V gene sequence: CDR1 SGHDT, CDR2 YYEEEE. The germline V and J ends were trimmed by 0 bases and 5 bases, with 8 bases remaining between them. This CDR3 is 13 amino acids long. DNA for the CDR3: TGTGCCAGCAGCTTGGACCGAGGGGAGACCCAGTACTTC. This codes for CASSLDRGETQYF.

The genes are TRBV7-2 and TRBJ1-2, with D unresolved. The germline V gene encodes CDR1 SGHTA and CDR2 FQGNSA. V was pared by 2 bases and J by 0 bases, with 7 bases between. CDR3 length: 14 residues. The DNA for the CDR3 is TGTGCCAGCAGCTTAAGTATAGCTAACTATGGCTACACCTTC. Protein sequence: CASSLSIANYGYTF. The whole variable domain, remainder taken from reference TRBV7-2 and TRBJ1-2, is GAGVSQSPSNKVTEKGKDVELRCDPISGHTALYWYRQSLGQGLEFLIYFQGNSAPDKSGLPSDRFSAERTGGSVSTLTIQRTQQEDSAVYLCASSLSIANYGYTFGSGTRLTVV.